This T cell receptor (beta chain) was recorded in a study of response to subunit inactivated influenza vaccine. As to this clonotype: Its antigen remains unknown.

TCRdb processed the RT-PCR reads anew with MiXCR; each CDR3 protein has one entry. The sample records about 150,000 distinct CDR3 sequences, approximately 12% being singletons. General study results and limits: The authors offered the suggestion that each seasonal influenza vaccination recruits few new T cells.

This CDR3 has 15 amino acids. Germline assignment: CDR1 SGHAT and CDR2 FQNNGV. V lost 5 bases and J lost 3, with 17 bases in between. The input for sequencing was CD8+ T cells sorted from PBMCs, taken roughly 24 months after vaccination. The clonotype was recovered from a man aged 45-69 years who received an inactivated influenza vaccine. V gene TRBV11-2 combines with J gene TRBJ2-7; a possible D gene is TRBD1 (6 bases). The CDR3 is CASSIYLGAGYEQYF. CDR3 bases: TGTGCCAGCAGCATCTACTTGGGGGCGGGCTACGAGCAGTACTTC.